This T cell receptor (beta chain) emerged from a study of cytomegalovirus exposure and HLA in healthy donors. Turning to this clone: Antigen: not known.

Notes on the study in general: A later analysis found first-cohort TCR clusters tended to co-occur in the approximately 120 validation repertoires. The dataset shows that most TCR sequences were rare, while some public TCRs occurred in many donors. Testing in vitro showed a few CMV-associated chains specific for CMV antigens.

CDR3 length: 13 amino acids. V dropped 10 bases and J dropped 0 bases, with 10 bases sitting between them. Germline values: CDR1 SNHLY, CDR2 FYNNEI. The data were produced by immunoSEQ multiplex PCR, yet TCRdb's version contains in-frame clones alone and is incomplete. The sample lists 200,000 to 250,000 clones; approximately 90% were seen once. This TCR was sampled from a woman younger than 35 in good health and CMV-seronegative. This rearrangement joins TRBV2 to TRBJ1-3; tentative D call: TRBD1 (5 bases). The sequencing input was PBMCs. The CDR3 DNA reads as TGTGCCACCCGGGGGGGCTCTGGAAACACCATATATTTT. This encodes CATRGGSGNTIYF.